A selection of T cell receptor beta chains follows, all from one sample in a study of T cell responses to AZD1222 COVID-19 vaccine. Using immunoSEQ multiplex PCR, the repertoire was profiled, and TCRdb retains in-frame clones only, with some absent. The profile shows 200,000 or so clones, about 93% of them singletons. The sequences come from peripheral blood, collected 28 days after the second AZD1222 dose. All receptors come from an adult who received the AZD1222 COVID-19 vaccine. Each CDR3 is given without its conserved first and last residue. The order of the fields is J gene, V gene, D gene, CDR3 protein. The D gene is left open where the match is weak.

>TRBJ2-7|TRBV20-1|-
SASLLPRLGEQY
>TRBJ2-1|TRBV6-5|-
ASTGDSSYNEQF
>TRBJ2-3|TRBV24-1|-
ATSDLLEGTDTQY
>TRBJ1-1|TRBV30|TRBD1
AWSGQGANTEAF
>TRBJ2-2|TRBV12-3/TRBV12-4|-
ASSFHTGELF
>TRBJ1-2|TRBV5-1|-
ASSPDPKVGYT
>TRBJ1-3|TRBV15|-
ATSREKSSGNTIY
>TRBJ2-1|TRBV3-1/TRBV3-2|-
ASSHGLGDEQF
>TRBJ1-2|TRBV27|TRBD1
ASRPGQGGGYT
>TRBJ2-1|TRBV19|-
ASRPNTARGVDYNEQF
>TRBJ2-7|TRBV3-1/TRBV3-2|TRBD1
ASSRTGTGGDEQY
>TRBJ1-1|TRBV28|-
ASRSKIAF
>TRBJ2-3|TRBV11-3|TRBD2
ASSLITTGTSFTDTQY
>TRBJ1-2|TRBV5-1|-
ASSKKDSYSDYGYT
>TRBJ1-2|TRBV7-2|TRBD1
ASSLTGTATNYGYT
>TRBJ2-7|TRBV5-5|TRBD2
ASSSTSGGAHEQY
>TRBJ2-7|TRBV4-2|-
ASSQALAPGEQY
>TRBJ1-6|TRBV18|-
ASSPPGGPDSPLH
>TRBJ1-1|TRBV5-5|-
ASSFGPPGGNTEAF
>TRBJ1-5|TRBV3-1/TRBV3-2|-
ASSQGGGGTINQPQH
>TRBJ2-7|TRBV18|-
ASSPTGSPFVGQY
>TRBJ2-5|TRBV6-5|-
ASSYGGALQETQY
>TRBJ1-1|TRBV28|-
ASSINTEAF
>TRBJ1-2|TRBV21-1|-
ASSKARDRDYGYT
>TRBJ1-2|TRBV2|-
ASSAGDGGYT
>TRBJ1-1|TRBV2|TRBD1
ASRGDSMNTEAF
>TRBJ2-1|TRBV4-2|TRBD2
ASSKAATSGGNEQF
>TRBJ2-5|TRBV5-1|-
ASSLGAAGETQY
>TRBJ2-7|TRBV3-1/TRBV3-2|-
ASSQVPYEQY
>TRBJ2-7|TRBV5-1|TRBD1
ASSLEGQGTTYEQY
>TRBJ2-5|TRBV9|-
ASSVVAGWGETQY
>TRBJ2-3|TRBV9|-
ASSVTGVADTQY
>TRBJ1-5|TRBV3-1/TRBV3-2|-
ASSQALNSNQPQH
>TRBJ1-2|TRBV27|-
ASSLTGSYGYT
>TRBJ2-7|TRBV19|-
ASSSRGAGEQY
>TRBJ2-7|TRBV24-1|-
ATSEAYEQY
>TRBJ1-5|TRBV7-3|-
ASSRLSFWSH
>TRBJ1-6|TRBV19|-
ASSGGKGSYNSPLH